Described below is a single T cell receptor (beta chain) sequence and its context. It lacks a known antigen. Per-nucleotide qualities are absent, and no much larger clonotype sits a single base away. The sample belongs to a study of T cells in tuberculosis (dated by TCRdb to the late 2010s). About the investigation overall: In the study, CD1B tetramers and high-throughput TCR immunosequencing were combined to characterize T cells specific for the mycobacterial lipid antigen glucose monomycolate (GMM). In a South African clinical cohort, IGRA-negative adolescents, IGRA-positive adolescents with latent tuberculosis and adults with active tuberculosis were compared, with 9 to 10 people in each group. The paper's findings and limits, for the study overall: Clinical samples were selected based on which cryopreserved specimens were available, and the active tuberculosis cases were adults whereas the controls were adolescents. Smaller mean NN-distances to GMM-specific TCRs were observed in active tuberculosis TCR-alpha repertoires than in IGRA-negative controls, suggesting clonal expansion of GMM-specific TCRs. With the diverse GMM-specific repertoire as input, a classifier achieved roughly 87% accuracy (AUROC around 0.93), whereas GEM motif frequencies as input gave roughly 70% accuracy. The smaller NN-distances were partly driven by shorter CDR3-alpha lengths in active tuberculosis patients, and the difference for TCR-beta did not reach statistical significance.

At study entry, adolescents were screened for latent tuberculosis infection by tuberculin skin test and QuantiFERON-TB GOLD In-Tube IGRA. Immunosequencing of unsorted cryopreserved PBMC covered, on average, roughly 93,000 T cells per clinical donor. Eleven high schools in the Worcester region of the Western Cape, South Africa, served as enrollment sites for adolescents aged 12 to 18 years. Around 10 adolescents infected with M. tuberculosis and around 10 uninfected adolescents were chosen and matched for age and sex. For the adolescents, PBMC were isolated by density centrifugation from freshly drawn heparinized blood and then cryopreserved. V is pruned by 3 bases and J by 5 bases, leaving 13 bases of the junction without a gene match. Including the terminal cysteine and phenylalanine, the CDR3 comprises 17 residues. Only the CDR3 DNA is retained, 51 bases long and in frame from the first base. CDR1 SGHRS and CDR2 YFSETQ were looked up in the germline V gene.

The immunoSEQ multiplex PCR assay was used to generate TCR libraries, with TCR-beta and/or TCR-alpha/delta assays applied to each sample. The amplified TCR libraries were sequenced on the Illumina high-throughput platform. From the authors' description of their analysis: Clustering and dimensionality reduction relied on pairwise TCRdist distances among GMM-specific receptors from T cells that were either sorted ex vivo or expanded in vitro. Each clinical repertoire was assigned a mean NN-distance score, defined as the average TCRdist to the nearest 10% of tetramer-positive reference sequences. To compute GEM TCR motif frequency, the fraction of unique TCRs matching known GEM sequences by V/J usage and CDR3 length was calculated. Active tuberculosis was classified by linear discriminant analysis with leave-one-out cross-validation, implemented in scikit-learn. Drawn from immuneACCESS, this table holds only the in-frame rearrangements with V and J called that TCRdb kept. Clones are partly lost; checked studies trace under half to an unresolved V gene and leave the rest unexplained. Clone size and V and J calls were adopted from that table, with D and trimming inferred from the DNA. The sample table contains tens of thousands of clones; only one count was recorded for about 97% of them. The top ten clonotypes cover 6.2% of the sample.

The clonotype was recovered from a donor aged 10 to 29 with latent tuberculosis or without tuberculosis infection. The chain was built from TRBV5-1 and TRBJ1-4, and 7 junction bases match TRBD1. Sequencing was carried out using PBMCs. CDR3 region: CASSYLPGQVTNEKLFF. The nucleotide sequence is TGCGCCAGCAGCTATCTTCCTGGACAGGTTACAAATGAAAAACTGTTTTTT.